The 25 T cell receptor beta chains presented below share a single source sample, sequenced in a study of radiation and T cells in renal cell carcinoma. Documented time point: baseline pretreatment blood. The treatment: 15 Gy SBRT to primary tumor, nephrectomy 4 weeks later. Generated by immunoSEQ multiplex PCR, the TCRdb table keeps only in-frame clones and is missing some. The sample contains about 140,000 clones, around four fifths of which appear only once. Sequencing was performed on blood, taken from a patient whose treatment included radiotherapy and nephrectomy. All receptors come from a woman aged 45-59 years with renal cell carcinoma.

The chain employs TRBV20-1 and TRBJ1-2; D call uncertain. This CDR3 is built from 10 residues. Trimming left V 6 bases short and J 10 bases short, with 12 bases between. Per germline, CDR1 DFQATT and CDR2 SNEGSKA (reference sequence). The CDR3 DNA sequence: TGCAGTGCCCAAGTGGAAAACTACACCTTC. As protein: CSAQVENYTF.

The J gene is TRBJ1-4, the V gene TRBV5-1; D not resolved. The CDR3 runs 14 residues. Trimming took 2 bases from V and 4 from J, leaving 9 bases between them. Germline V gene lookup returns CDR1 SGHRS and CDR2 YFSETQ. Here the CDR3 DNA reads TGCGCCAGCAGCTTAAGTGGCGTTAATGAAAAACTGTTTTTT. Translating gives CASSLSGVNEKLFF.

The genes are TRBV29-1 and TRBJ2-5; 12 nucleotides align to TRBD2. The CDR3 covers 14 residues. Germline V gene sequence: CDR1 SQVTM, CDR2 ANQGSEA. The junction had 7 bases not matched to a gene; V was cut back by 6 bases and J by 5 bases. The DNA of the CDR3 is TGCAGCGTCCCTCTAGCGGGAGGGATGGAGACCCAGTACTTC. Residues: CSVPLAGGMETQYF.

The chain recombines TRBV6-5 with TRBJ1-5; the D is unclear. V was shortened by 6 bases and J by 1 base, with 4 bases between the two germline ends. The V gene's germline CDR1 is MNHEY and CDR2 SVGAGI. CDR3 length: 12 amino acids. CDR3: CASRGSNQPQHF. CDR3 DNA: TGTGCCAGCAGGGGCAGCAATCAGCCCCAGCATTTT.

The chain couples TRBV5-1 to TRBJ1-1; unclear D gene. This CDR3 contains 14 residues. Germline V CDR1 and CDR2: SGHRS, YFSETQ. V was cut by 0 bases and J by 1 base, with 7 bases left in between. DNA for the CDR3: TGCGCCAGCAGCTTGGGTCCCAGGAACACTGAAGCTTTCTTT. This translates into CASSLGPRNTEAFF.

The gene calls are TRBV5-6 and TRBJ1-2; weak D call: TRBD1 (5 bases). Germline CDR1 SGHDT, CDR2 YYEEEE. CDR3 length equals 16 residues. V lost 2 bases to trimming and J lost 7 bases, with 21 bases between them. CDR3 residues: CASSLGPGIPFGGYTF. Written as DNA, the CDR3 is TGTGCCAGCAGCTTAGGGCCAGGGATCCCTTTCGGTGGCTACACCTTC.

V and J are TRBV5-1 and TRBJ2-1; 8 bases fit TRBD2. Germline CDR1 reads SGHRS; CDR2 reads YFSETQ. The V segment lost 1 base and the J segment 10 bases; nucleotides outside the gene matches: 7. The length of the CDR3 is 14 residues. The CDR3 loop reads CASSLFASGLEQFF. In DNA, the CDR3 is TGCGCCAGCAGCTTGTTTGCTAGCGGGCTAGAGCAGTTCTTC.

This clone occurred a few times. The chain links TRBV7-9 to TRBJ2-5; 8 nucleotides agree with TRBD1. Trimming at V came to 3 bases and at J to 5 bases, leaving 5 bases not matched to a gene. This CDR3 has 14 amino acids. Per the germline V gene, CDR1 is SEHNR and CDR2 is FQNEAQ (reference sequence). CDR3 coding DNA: TGTGCCAGCAGCTTCACCGGGACAGGCGAGACCCAGTACTTC. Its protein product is CASSFTGTGETQYF.

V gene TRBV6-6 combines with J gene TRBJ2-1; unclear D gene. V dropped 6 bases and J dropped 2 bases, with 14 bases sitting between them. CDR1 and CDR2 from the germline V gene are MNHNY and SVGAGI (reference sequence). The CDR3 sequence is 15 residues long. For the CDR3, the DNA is TGTGCCAGCAGCCTCCCGGTGGCGACCTACAATGAGCAGTTCTTC. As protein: CASSLPVATYNEQFF.

The CDR3 sequence is CASSPQVEVGSYEQYF. CDR3 DNA sequence: TGTGCCAGCAGTCCCCAGGTAGAAGTGGGGTCCTACGAGCAGTACTTC. The chain has TRBV28 and TRBJ2-7; no clear D. Trimming removed 5 bases at V and 1 base at J, with 18 bases between. The CDR3 totals 16 residues. CDR1 and CDR2 from the germline V gene are MDHEN and SYDVKM.

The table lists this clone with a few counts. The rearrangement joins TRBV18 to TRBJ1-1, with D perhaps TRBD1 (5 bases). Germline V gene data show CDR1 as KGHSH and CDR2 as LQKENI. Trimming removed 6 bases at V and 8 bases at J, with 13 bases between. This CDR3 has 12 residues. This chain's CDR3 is CASSRDGAEAFF. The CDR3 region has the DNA TGTGCCAGCTCCCGGGATGGGGCAGAAGCTTTCTTT.

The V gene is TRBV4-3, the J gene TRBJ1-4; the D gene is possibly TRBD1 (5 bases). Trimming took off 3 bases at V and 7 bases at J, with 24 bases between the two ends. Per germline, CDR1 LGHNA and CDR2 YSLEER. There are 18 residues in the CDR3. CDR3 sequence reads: CASSHSFGTQLGGEKLFF. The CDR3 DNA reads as TGCGCCAGCAGCCACTCGTTCGGGACCCAATTGGGAGGTGAAAAACTGTTTTTT.

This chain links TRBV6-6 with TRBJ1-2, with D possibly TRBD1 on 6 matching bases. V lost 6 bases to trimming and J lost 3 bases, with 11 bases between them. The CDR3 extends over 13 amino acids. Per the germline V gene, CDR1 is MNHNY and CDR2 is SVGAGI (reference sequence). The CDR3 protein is CASSYPGDYGYTF. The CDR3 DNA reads TGTGCCAGCAGCTACCCAGGGGACTATGGCTACACCTTC.

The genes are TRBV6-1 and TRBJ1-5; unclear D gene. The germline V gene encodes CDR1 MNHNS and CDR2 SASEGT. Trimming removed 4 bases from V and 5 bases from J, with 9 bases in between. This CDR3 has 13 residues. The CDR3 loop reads CASSARGDQPQHF. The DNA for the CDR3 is TGTGCCAGCAGTGCCCGTGGGGATCAGCCCCAGCATTTT.

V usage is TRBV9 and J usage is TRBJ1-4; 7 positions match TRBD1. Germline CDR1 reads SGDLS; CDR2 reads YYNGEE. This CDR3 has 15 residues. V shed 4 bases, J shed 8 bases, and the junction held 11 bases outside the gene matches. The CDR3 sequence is CASSSQTGLFEKLFF. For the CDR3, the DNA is TGTGCCAGCAGCTCCCAGACAGGGTTATTCGAAAAACTGTTTTTT.

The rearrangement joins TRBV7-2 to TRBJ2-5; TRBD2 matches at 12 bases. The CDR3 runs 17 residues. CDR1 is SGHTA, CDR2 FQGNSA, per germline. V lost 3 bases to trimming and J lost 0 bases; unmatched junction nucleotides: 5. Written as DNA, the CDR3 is TGTGCCAGCAGCTTGACTAGCGGGGGCCCTTACCAAGAGACCCAGTACTTC. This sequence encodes CASSLTSGGPYQETQYF.

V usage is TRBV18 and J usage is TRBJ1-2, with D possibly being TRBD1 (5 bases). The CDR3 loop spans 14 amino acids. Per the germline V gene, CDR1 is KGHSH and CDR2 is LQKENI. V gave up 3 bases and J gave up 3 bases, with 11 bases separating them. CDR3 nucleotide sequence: TGTGCCAGCTCACCCCAGTTGGGGGACTATGGCTACACCTTC. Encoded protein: CASSPQLGDYGYTF. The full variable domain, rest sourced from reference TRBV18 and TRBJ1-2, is NAGVMQNPRHLVRRRGQEARLRCSPMKGHSHVYWYRQLPEEGLKFMVYLQKENIIDESGMPKERFSAEFPKEGPSILRIQQVVRGDSAAYFCASSPQLGDYGYTFGSGTRLTVV.

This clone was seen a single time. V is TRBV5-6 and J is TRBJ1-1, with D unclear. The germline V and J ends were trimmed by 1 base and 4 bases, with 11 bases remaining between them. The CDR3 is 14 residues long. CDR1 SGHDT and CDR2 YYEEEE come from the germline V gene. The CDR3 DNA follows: TGTGCCAGCAGCTTGAGAGCCTGGGGCACTGAAGCTTTCTTT. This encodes CASSLRAWGTEAFF.

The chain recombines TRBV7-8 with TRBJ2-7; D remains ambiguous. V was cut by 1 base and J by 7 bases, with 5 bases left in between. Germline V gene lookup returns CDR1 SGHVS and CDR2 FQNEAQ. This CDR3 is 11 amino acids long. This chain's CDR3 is CASSLETEQYF. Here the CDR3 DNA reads TGTGCCAGCAGCTTAGAGACAGAGCAGTACTTC. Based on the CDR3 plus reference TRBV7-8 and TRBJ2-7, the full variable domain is GAGVSQSPRYKVAKRGQDVALRCDPISGHVSLFWYQQALGQGPEFLTYFQNEAQLDKSGLPSDRFFAERPEGSVSTLKIQRTQQEDSAVYLCASSLETEQYFGPGTRLTVT.

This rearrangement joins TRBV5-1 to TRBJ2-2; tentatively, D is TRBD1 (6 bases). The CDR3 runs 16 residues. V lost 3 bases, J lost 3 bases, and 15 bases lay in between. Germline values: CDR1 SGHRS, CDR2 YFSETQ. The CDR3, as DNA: TGCGCCAGCAGCTCGAAACTGGACAGTTACACCGGGGAGCTGTTTTTT. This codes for CASSSKLDSYTGELFF.

The CDR3 DNA sequence: TGTGCCAGCAGCCCCCGCGAGAGGGTAAGGGGCTACACCTTC. This gives the protein CASSPRERVRGYTF. This sequence joins TRBV7-8 and TRBJ1-2; the D is unclear. CDR1 is SGHVS, CDR2 FQNEAQ, per germline. V was clipped by 5 bases and J by 8 bases, with 18 bases between them. This CDR3 comprises 14 residues.

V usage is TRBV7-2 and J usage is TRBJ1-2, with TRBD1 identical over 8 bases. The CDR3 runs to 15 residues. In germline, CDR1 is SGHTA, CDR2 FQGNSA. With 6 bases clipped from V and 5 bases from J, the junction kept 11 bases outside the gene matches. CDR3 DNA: TGTGCCAGCAGGGACAACCCGGGACAGGATTATGGCTACACCTTC. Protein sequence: CASRDNPGQDYGYTF. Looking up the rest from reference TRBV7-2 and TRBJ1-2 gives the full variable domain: GAGVSQSPSNKVTEKGKDVELRCDPISGHTALYWYRQSLGQGLEFLIYFQGNSAPDKSGLPSDRFSAERTGGSVSTLTIQRTQQEDSAVYLCASRDNPGQDYGYTFGSGTRLTVV.

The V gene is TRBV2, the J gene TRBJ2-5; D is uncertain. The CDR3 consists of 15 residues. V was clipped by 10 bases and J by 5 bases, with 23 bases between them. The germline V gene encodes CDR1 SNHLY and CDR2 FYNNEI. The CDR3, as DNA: TGTGCCACCCCATCCTGGGTCCCTAGTCGGGAGACCCAGTACTTC. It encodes CATPSWVPSRETQYF.

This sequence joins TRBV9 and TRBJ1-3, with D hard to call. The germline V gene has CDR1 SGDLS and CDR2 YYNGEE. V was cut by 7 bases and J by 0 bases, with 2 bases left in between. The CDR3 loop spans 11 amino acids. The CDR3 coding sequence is TGTGCCAGCCGCTCTGGAAACACCATATATTTT. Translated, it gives CASRSGNTIYF.

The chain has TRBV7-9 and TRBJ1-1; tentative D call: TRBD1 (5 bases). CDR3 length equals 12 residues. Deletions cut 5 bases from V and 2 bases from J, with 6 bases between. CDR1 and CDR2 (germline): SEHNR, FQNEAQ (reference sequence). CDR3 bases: TGTGCCAGCAGCGACAGCAACACTGAAGCTTTCTTT. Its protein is CASSDSNTEAFF.